Below are 16 T cell receptor beta chains sequenced from a single sample in a study of response to subunit inactivated influenza vaccine. TCRdb re-called the RT-PCR reads through MiXCR, storing one row per CDR3 protein. Among hundreds of thousands of distinct CDR3 sequences listed, around 20% were seen once. The sample was PBMCs from blood, taken about 5 days after vaccination. These receptors were collected from a man aged 45-65 years who received an inactivated influenza vaccine.

The genes are TRBV6-2 or TRBV6-3 and TRBJ2-7; no clear D gene. The germline gives CDR1 MNHEY, CDR2 SVGEGT. The CDR3 length is 15 residues. The V end was cut by 6 bases, the J end by 2 bases, with 17 bases between. CDR3 coding DNA: TGTGCCAGCAGCTTACAAGGGTACGGCCCCTACGAGCAGTACTTC. Protein product: CASSLQGYGPYEQYF.

This clonotype was counted only a few times. The V and J genes are TRBV5-1 and TRBJ1-1, with D perhaps matching TRBD1 (5 bases). There are 14 residues in the CDR3. V lost 7 bases to trimming and J lost 6 bases, with 19 bases between them. In germline, CDR1 is SGHRS, CDR2 YFSETQ. CDR3 sequence (DNA): TGCGCCAGCCTTCCCGGGCCCCCGGGACCTGAAGCTTTCTTT. Its translation is CASLPGPPGPEAFF.

The chain employs TRBV7-2 and TRBJ1-1; tentatively, D is TRBD1 (6 bases). V was shortened by 1 base and J by 6 bases, with 15 bases between the two germline ends. Germline CDR1 SGHTA, CDR2 FQGNSA. The CDR3 is 15 residues long. This chain's CDR3 is CASSLVGGRGAEAFF. The CDR3 bases are TGTGCCAGCAGCTTAGTAGGGGGTCGGGGAGCTGAAGCTTTCTTT.

This clonotype was found a few times. The chain has TRBV7-9 and TRBJ2-6; D is undetermined. V was trimmed by 4 bases and J by 3 bases, leaving 16 bases between them. Germline loops: CDR1 SEHNR, CDR2 FQNEAQ (reference sequence). The CDR3 covers 17 residues. The CDR3 DNA follows: TGTGCCAGCAGCTCCACACAGACGTTTGATGGGGCCAACGTCCTGACTTTC. Encoded protein: CASSSTQTFDGANVLTF.

This clonotype came up a few times. The J gene is TRBJ2-3, the V gene TRBV7-8; 9 bases agree with TRBD2. Germline values: CDR1 SGHVS, CDR2 FQNEAQ. This CDR3 contains 18 residues. Trimming at V came to 0 bases and at J to 0 bases, leaving 7 bases not matched to a gene. CDR3 sequence reads: CASSLAEDSGSSTDTQYF. The CDR3 nucleotides read TGTGCCAGCAGCTTAGCCGAAGATAGCGGGAGTAGCACAGATACGCAGTATTTT.

This clonotype was picked up a small number of times. The V call is TRBV20-1, the J call TRBJ2-5; tentatively, D is TRBD2 (5 bases). Germline CDR1 DFQATT, CDR2 SNEGSKA (reference sequence). This CDR3 spans 17 amino acids. The ends were cut back, 0 bases at V and 2 bases at J, with 19 bases in the middle. The CDR3 spells CSARDNGGRVLQETQYF. CDR3 nucleotide sequence: TGCAGTGCTAGAGACAACGGTGGGCGGGTCTTACAAGAGACCCAGTACTTC.

The CDR3 loop is CASSGGLAGGGAYNEQFF. DNA for the CDR3: TGTGCCAGCAGCGGGGGACTAGCGGGAGGAGGGGCCTACAATGAGCAGTTCTTC. The chain carries TRBV9 and TRBJ2-1, with 15 bases that match TRBD2. The V segment lost 3 bases and the J segment 2 bases; nucleotides outside the gene matches: 6. The CDR3 contains 18 residues. CDR1 is SGDLS and CDR2 is YYNGEE in the germline V gene.

CDR3 in amino acids: CASSQESPYGYTF. The CDR3 coding sequence is TGCGCCAGCAGCCAAGAAAGCCCCTATGGCTACACCTTC. V gene TRBV4-1 combines with J gene TRBJ1-2, with D unclear. The CDR3 loop spans 13 amino acids. V was pared by 0 bases and J by 4 bases, with 6 bases between. Germline V gene data show CDR1 as MGHRA and CDR2 as YSYEKL.

Comment on this clonotype: This may come from a read error, since a much larger clone is one base off. The gene calls are TRBV4-3 and TRBJ2-1; 7 bases map to TRBD1. CDR3 length: 14 amino acids. Germline V lookup: CDR1 LGHNA, CDR2 YSLEER. The CDR3 region is CAISKDRLYNEQFF. The DNA of the CDR3 is TGCGCCATCAGCAAGGACAGGCTCTACAATGAGCAGTTCTTC.

The chain carries TRBV24-1 and TRBJ2-2, with TRBD1 matching 9 bases. CDR1 and CDR2 from the germline V gene are KGHDR and SFDVKD. CDR3 size: 16 residues. V dropped 4 bases and J dropped 6; count of bases not matched to a gene: 8. In nucleotides, the CDR3 is TGTGCCACCAGTGACACCGGGACAGGGCGGCCCGGGGAGCTGTTTTTT. Translation: CATSDTGTGRPGELFF.

The chain carries TRBV7-2 and TRBJ1-1; a possible D gene is TRBD1 (6 bases). Germline CDR1 reads SGHTA; CDR2 reads FQGNSA. The CDR3 sequence is 13 residues long. Trimming removed 5 bases from V and 4 bases from J, with 11 bases in between. The CDR3 coding sequence is TGTGCCAGCAGCGCGCAGGGGATCACTGAAGCTTTCTTT. It yields the protein CASSAQGITEAFF.

This clonotype was counted at least ten times. CDR3 protein: CSATGLAGFTDTQYF. Here the CDR3 DNA reads TGCAGTGCGACCGGACTAGCGGGATTCACAGATACGCAGTATTTT. This sequence joins TRBV20-1 and TRBJ2-3; TRBD2 matches at 12 bases. CDR1 and CDR2 (germline): DFQATT, SNEGSKA (reference sequence). CDR3 length: 15 residues. Unmatched junction bases numbered 6, after V lost 6 bases and J lost 2 bases.

The chain joins TRBV4-2 to TRBJ2-3; 10 nucleotides agree with TRBD2. Germline V gives CDR1 LGHNA, CDR2 YNFKEQ. The CDR3 is 16 residues long. Unmatched junction bases numbered 7, after V lost 3 bases and J lost 4 bases. The CDR3 region has the DNA TGTGCCAGCAGCCACCTACTAGCGGGAAGGGCAGATACGCAGTATTTT. Translation: CASSHLLAGRADTQYF.

The V and J genes are TRBV5-8 and TRBJ2-7; D is possibly TRBD1 or TRBD2 (5 bases each). The ends were cut back, 0 bases at V and 3 bases at J, with 10 bases in the middle. The CDR3 loop spans 14 amino acids. The germline CDR1 and CDR2 sequences are SGHTS and YDEGEE. DNA for the CDR3: TGTGCCAGCAGCTTGGTGGGGGAAAACTACGAGCAGTACTTC. This translates into CASSLVGENYEQYF.

The V gene is TRBV6-5, the J gene TRBJ1-6; the D gene is possibly TRBD1 (6 bases). The V end lost 3 bases, the J end lost 7 bases, and 10 bases lay between the germline ends. The CDR3 is 14 residues long. Per the germline V gene, CDR1 is MNHEY and CDR2 is SVGAGI. This chain's CDR3 is CASSYQGQNSPLHF. The CDR3 DNA is TGTGCCAGCAGTTATCAGGGACAAAATTCACCCCTCCACTTT.

The chain links TRBV6-5 to TRBJ2-5; 9 positions agree with TRBD2. With 7 bases clipped from V and 5 bases from J, the junction kept 14 bases outside the gene matches. From germline, CDR1 is MNHEY and CDR2 SVGAGI. The CDR3 is 16 residues long. This CDR3 reads CASISSSGRPEETQYF. In DNA form, the CDR3 reads TGTGCCAGCATTTCCTCGAGCGGGAGGCCGGAGGAGACCCAGTACTTC.